The 19 T cell receptor beta chains below all came from one sample that was sequenced in a study of blood T cells in healthy people across ages. A J-beta primer mix and a sample-barcoded 5' primer were used in a second PCR of about 7 to 12 cycles. TCRdb redid the calling of the 5' RACE reads with MiXCR, one entry per CDR3 protein. The sample holds some 560,000 distinct CDR3 sequences, roughly a quarter seen once. The sample was also reused in another study, on T cells of mothers and their children.

Sequences were obtained from blood. The receptors originated from a boy aged 2 to 9 in good health.

The chain combines TRBV9 with TRBJ1-1; the D is unclear. Germline V gene data show CDR1 as SGDLS and CDR2 as YYNGEE. The CDR3 totals 12 residues. Between the trimmed V and J ends, which lost 10 bases and 3 bases, there was a span of 13 bases. CDR3: CAGKGEDTEAFF. As DNA, the CDR3 is TGTGCCGGAAAGGGTGAGGACACTGAAGCTTTCTTT.

This rearrangement joins TRBV5-6 to TRBJ2-3; D may be TRBD1 or TRBD2 (5 bases each). CDR1 is SGHDT, CDR2 YYEEEE, per germline. Trimming stripped 1 base from V and 1 base from J, with 13 bases between. The length of the CDR3 is 16 residues. CDR3: CASSLIGAGRTDTQYF. CDR3 DNA sequence: TGTGCCAGCAGCTTGATCGGGGCAGGGCGCACAGATACGCAGTATTTT.

The chain employs TRBV5-1 and TRBJ1-2; no clear D gene. Looked up from germline, CDR1 is SGHRS and CDR2 is YFSETQ. The CDR3 runs to 14 residues. V gave up 5 bases and J gave up 2 bases, with 13 bases separating them. The CDR3 loop reads CASSSGRINYGYTF. In DNA form, the CDR3 reads TGCGCCAGCAGTTCCGGGCGTATCAACTATGGCTACACCTTC.

In its sample, this clonotype was seen a few times. V gene TRBV3-1 combines with J gene TRBJ2-5; D not resolved. The CDR3 sequence is 15 residues long. The V gene lost 1 base and the J gene lost 4 bases, with 13 bases spanning the gap. The germline V gene has CDR1 LGHDT and CDR2 YNNKEL (reference sequence). This CDR3 is CASSQGLGIGETQYF. Written as DNA, the CDR3 is TGTGCCAGCAGCCAAGGACTGGGAATCGGAGAGACCCAGTACTTC.

With respect to this clonotype: One end of the junction does not line up with germline, which may come from a read error. The V gene is TRBV5-1, the J gene TRBJ2-3; a weak D match, TRBD2 (5 bases). This CDR3 is built from 13 residues. Germline lookup yields CDR1 SGHRS and CDR2 YFSETQ. This CDR3 is CASREENTDAQYF. The CDR3 DNA reads TGCGCCAGCAGGGAGGAGAACACAGATGCGCAGTATTTT.

The chain links TRBV7-6 to TRBJ1-4; D perhaps matches TRBD1 (5 bases). V lost 4 bases, J lost 4 bases, and 10 bases lay in between. Per the germline V gene, CDR1 is SGHVS and CDR2 is FNYEAQ. This CDR3 contains 14 residues. The CDR3 region is CASSYDRDNEKLFF. The CDR3 nucleotides read TGTGCCAGCAGCTACGACAGAGATAATGAAAAACTGTTTTTT.

The chain has TRBV7-9 and TRBJ2-1; TRBD1 agrees at 9 bases. The J call is doubtful: the DNA matches TRBJ2-7 better. The CDR3 is made up of 17 amino acids. CDR1 is SEHNR, CDR2 FQNEAQ, per germline (reference sequence). The CDR3 protein is CASSSTRSDRGTYEQYF. CDR3 DNA: TGTGCCAGCAGCTCGACCCGCTCGGACAGGGGAACCTACGAGCAGTACTTC.

The chain joins TRBV3-1 to TRBJ2-2, with unresolved D. The CDR3 runs to 16 residues. V was pared by 3 bases and J by 2 bases, with 13 bases between. Per the germline V gene, CDR1 is LGHDT and CDR2 is YNNKEL (reference sequence). For the CDR3, the DNA is TGTGCCAGCAGCCACGGCAAAGGGATAAACACCGGGGAGCTGTTTTTT. Amino acids: CASSHGKGINTGELFF.

The chain combines TRBV7-2 with TRBJ2-2; 7 bases align to TRBD2. From germline, CDR1 is SGHTA and CDR2 FQGNSA. The V and J ends lost 5 bases and 2 bases, in that order; junction bases with no gene match: 2. This CDR3 comprises 14 residues. The CDR3 spells CASSPTSNTGELFF. The CDR3 region has the DNA TGTGCCAGCAGCCCGACTAGCAACACCGGGGAGCTGTTTTTT.

This clonotype showed up just a few times. The DNA of the CDR3 is TGCAGTGCTAGAGATCGGGTGATCCCCACAGATACGCAGTATTTT. It yields the protein CSARDRVIPTDTQYF. The chain links TRBV20-1 to TRBJ2-3; D gene ambiguous. The CDR3 has 15 residues. Trimming removed 0 bases at V and 2 bases at J, with 12 bases between. CDR1 is DFQATT and CDR2 is SNEGSKA in the germline V gene (reference sequence).

This clonotype was seen only a few times. This chain uses TRBV3-1 with TRBJ2-5; 8 nucleotides agree with TRBD1. The closer fit of TRBJ2-7 to the DNA end suggests the J call may be wrong. The CDR3 runs to 15 residues. The V gene's germline CDR1 is LGHDT and CDR2 YNNKEL (reference sequence). CDR3 sequence: CASSQGQGPSYEQYF. In DNA, the CDR3 is TGTGCCAGCAGCCAAGGACAGGGGCCCTCCTACGAGCAGTACTTC.

In this sample, this clonotype turned up a few times. The chain recombines TRBV6-4 with TRBJ1-1, with a weak D call TRBD1 (5 bases). V lost 6 bases to trimming and J lost 1 base, with 15 bases between them. CDR3 length: 15 residues. CDR1 is MRHNA, CDR2 SNTAGT, per germline. The CDR3 here is CASRRTTAKNTEAFF. In DNA form, the CDR3 reads TGTGCCAGCAGGAGGACAACCGCAAAGAACACTGAAGCTTTCTTT.

V is TRBV3-1 and J is TRBJ2-3; the D is unclear. With 0 bases removed from V and 4 bases from J, the gap between germline ends came to 5 bases. The CDR3 has 13 amino acids. Germline-derived CDR1 and CDR2 are LGHDT and YNNKEL (reference sequence). Written as DNA, the CDR3 is TGTGCCAGCAGCCAAGATCGCTCAGATACGCAGTATTTT. It is translated as CASSQDRSDTQYF.

A few counts support this clonotype. The rearrangement uses TRBV7-3 and TRBJ2-7; 7 bases line up with TRBD2. The J call may be wrong; the DNA end is better matched by TRBJ2-1. Germline CDR1 and CDR2: SGHTA and FQGTGA. The CDR3 runs 15 residues. CDR3 residues: CASSSSGVSRNEQFF. For the CDR3, the DNA is TGTGCCAGCAGCTCGAGCGGGGTTAGTAGGAATGAGCAGTTCTTC.

This clonotype has a handful of counts. The chain employs TRBV15 and TRBJ1-6; the D is unclear. Deletions cut 1 base from V and 10 bases from J, with 11 bases between. Per germline, CDR1 LNHNV and CDR2 YYDKDF (reference sequence). The CDR3 covers 14 residues. CDR3 nucleotide sequence: TGTGCCACCAGCAGAGTGGCGGGAGGGTCACCCCTCCACTTT. Amino acid sequence: CATSRVAGGSPLHF.

The rearrangement links TRBV29-1 to TRBJ2-2; 12 nucleotides align to TRBD2. The CDR3 is 18 residues long. Per germline, CDR1 SQVTM and CDR2 ANQGSEA. The ends lost 4 bases at V and 3 bases at J; junction bases unmatched: 12. This CDR3 is CSVAGLAGMAKDTGELFF. The DNA of the CDR3 is TGCAGCGTTGCCGGACTAGCGGGAATGGCAAAGGACACCGGGGAGCTGTTTTTT.

This clonotype came up a few times. One end of the junction does not line up with germline, which may come from a read error. The gene calls are TRBV15 and TRBJ1-6; 9 bases agree with TRBD1. Germline V gene sequence: CDR1 LNHNV, CDR2 YYDKDF (reference sequence). The CDR3 length is 14 residues. CDR3 nucleotide sequence: TGTGCCACCAGCAGAGGACAGGGGGTCTCACCCCTCCGCTTT. Amino acid sequence: CATSRGQGVSPLRF.

This clonotype showed up just a few times. The gene calls are TRBV7-2 and TRBJ1-4; 10 bases match TRBD1. V dropped 4 bases and J dropped 7; count of bases not matched to a gene: 6. The CDR3 has 15 residues. Germline assignment: CDR1 SGHTA and CDR2 FQGNSA. The CDR3 region has the DNA TGTGCCAGCAGCTCCGACAGGGGGCGGAGTGAAAAACTGTTTTTT. This gives the protein CASSSDRGRSEKLFF. The whole variable domain, filled in from reference TRBV7-2 and TRBJ1-4, reads GAGVSQSPSNKVTEKGKDVELRCDPISGHTALYWYRQSLGQGLEFLIYFQGNSAPDKSGLPSDRFSAERTGGSVSTLTIQRTQQEDSAVYLCASSSDRGRSEKLFFGSGTQLSVL.

The chain carries TRBV9 and TRBJ1-2, with 7 bases lining up with TRBD1. J gave up 4 bases and V 0 bases, and 3 bases lay outside the gene matches. Germline CDR1 reads SGDLS; CDR2 reads YYNGEE. The CDR3 is 14 amino acids. The DNA for the CDR3 is TGTGCCAGCAGCGTAGGACAGGGAAGCTATGGCTACACCTTC. As protein: CASSVGQGSYGYTF.